The 18 T cell receptor beta chains given below trace back to one sample, sequenced in a study of cytomegalovirus exposure and HLA in healthy donors. The PCR ran on 60 Vbeta and 13 Jbeta primers. This table comes from immunoSEQ multiplex PCR, and its TCRdb copy is limited to in-frame clones, with some not included. The table records about 220,000 clones, 65% to 85% of them present only once. Sequencing used PBMCs. All receptors derive from a boy aged 2-9 years in good health and CMV-seronegative.

The chain carries TRBV18 and TRBJ2-7; possibly TRBD2 for D (6 bases). This CDR3 has 15 amino acids. V lost 3 bases and J lost 6, with 18 bases in between. From germline, CDR1 is KGHSH and CDR2 LQKENI. CDR3 in amino acids: CASSPDGGDIREQYF. CDR3 nucleotides: TGTGCCAGCTCACCCGACGGCGGGGATATCCGCGAGCAGTACTTC.

This chain uses TRBV29-1 with TRBJ1-1; 9 bases line up with TRBD1. The germline gives CDR1 SQVTM, CDR2 ANQGSEA. The length of the CDR3 is 13 residues. With V trimmed by 4 bases and J by 5 bases, 5 bases remained unmatched. DNA for the CDR3: TGCAGCGTTGCCCCGACAGGGGGTACTGAAGCTTTCTTT. This sequence encodes CSVAPTGGTEAFF.

The V gene is TRBV9, the J gene TRBJ2-7; 9 positions match TRBD2. Germline CDR1 reads SGDLS; CDR2 reads YYNGEE. The junction had 4 bases not matched to a gene; V was cut back by 0 bases and J by 3 bases. The CDR3 is 15 residues long. The CDR3 region has the DNA TGTGCCAGCAGCGTAGAAGGTAGCGGGGGCTACGAGCAGTACTTC. Translation gives CASSVEGSGGYEQYF.

The rearrangement joins TRBV5-6 to TRBJ1-5; possible D gene TRBD1, 5 bases. The germline V gene encodes CDR1 SGHDT and CDR2 YYEEEE. The CDR3 extends over 15 amino acids. V dropped 4 bases and J dropped 0 bases, with 11 bases sitting between them. For the CDR3, the DNA is TGTGCCAGCAGCCCTTGGGGCAGTAGCAATCAGCCCCAGCATTTT. Its protein product is CASSPWGSSNQPQHF.

The rearrangement links TRBV5-1 to TRBJ1-2, with a tentative D call TRBD1 (5 bases). CDR1 and CDR2 from the germline V gene are SGHRS and YFSETQ. The CDR3 contains 15 residues. V gave up 0 bases and J gave up 9 bases, with 18 bases separating them. CDR3 DNA: TGCGCCAGCAGCTTGGTTGAGGGACTGCTTAACCGCTACACCTTC. It encodes CASSLVEGLLNRYTF.

The gene calls are TRBV12-5 and TRBJ2-7; 9 bases align to TRBD1. This CDR3 is 16 amino acids long. Unmatched junction bases numbered 9, after V lost 1 base and J lost 5 bases. Germline CDR1 and CDR2: LGHNT and FRNRAP. Here the CDR3 DNA reads TGTGCTAGTGGTTTGGGCCGGGACAGGGCTTACCACGAGCAGTACTTC. It specifies CASGLGRDRAYHEQYF.

This rearrangement joins TRBV6-5 to TRBJ1-1; 11 bases are shared with TRBD1. The CDR3 sequence is 15 residues long. Germline loops: CDR1 MNHEY, CDR2 SVGAGI. V gave up 0 bases and J gave up 7 bases; unmatched junction bases: 4. The CDR3 DNA follows: TGTGCCAGCAGTTACTCCGGGACAGGGGGGGTTGAAGCTTTCTTT. Its protein is CASSYSGTGGVEAFF.

The chain recombines TRBV13 with TRBJ2-5; 8 nucleotides match TRBD1. Germline CDR1 PRHDT, CDR2 FYEKMQ (reference sequence). The J segment lost 1 base and the V segment lost 5 bases, leaving 3 bases of the junction unmatched. This CDR3 comprises 14 residues. CDR3 nucleotides: TGTGCCAGCAGCGCCGGGACAGGCCAAGAGACCCAGTACTTC. The encoded protein is CASSAGTGQETQYF.

The V and J genes are TRBV15 and TRBJ2-7; 11 bases agree with TRBD1. The V and J ends lost 4 bases and 3 bases, in that order; junction bases with no gene match: 5. This CDR3 spans 15 amino acids. Germline CDR1 LNHNV, CDR2 YYDKDF (reference sequence). The CDR3 sequence is CATSTGQGGFYEQYF. The CDR3 nucleotides are TGTGCCACCAGCACGGGACAGGGGGGCTTCTACGAGCAGTACTTC.

The rearrangement joins TRBV2 to TRBJ1-6; D is undetermined. CDR1 is SNHLY, CDR2 FYNNEI, per germline. The CDR3 has 12 amino acids. V was clipped by 2 bases and J by 8 bases, with 4 bases between them. CDR3 DNA: TGTGCCAGCAGTGAACAGGATTCACCCCTCCACTTT. It encodes CASSEQDSPLHF.

The V call is TRBV5-4, the J call TRBJ2-3; 11 bases agree with TRBD2. CDR1 and CDR2 (germline): SGHNT, YYREEE (reference sequence). With 3 bases clipped from V and 3 bases from J, the junction kept 6 bases outside the gene matches. CDR3 length: 16 amino acids. The CDR3 protein is CASSSSGRPLTDTQYF. CDR3 DNA: TGTGCCAGCAGCTCTAGCGGGAGGCCCTTAACAGATACGCAGTATTTT.

The rearrangement joins TRBV4-1 to TRBJ2-1; D is unclear. The CDR3 spans 14 residues. Germline V gene sequence: CDR1 MGHRA, CDR2 YSYEKL. The germline V and J ends were trimmed by 4 bases and 2 bases, with 9 bases remaining between them. The CDR3 DNA reads as TGCGCCAGCAGCCTGAGTCTAGCCTACAATGAGCAGTTCTTC. Protein product: CASSLSLAYNEQFF.

The genes are TRBV10-1 and TRBJ1-3; D gene unclear. This CDR3 comprises 14 residues. V was clipped by 3 bases and J by 2 bases, with 8 bases between them. The V gene's germline CDR1 is WNHNN and CDR2 SYGVQD (reference sequence). CDR3 DNA sequence: TGCGCCAGCAGTGAATTTGCGGCTGGAAACACCATATATTTT. It is translated as CASSEFAAGNTIYF.

This clone occurred a few times. The V and J genes are TRBV6-6 and TRBJ1-1; 9 nucleotides line up with TRBD1. The CDR3 is made up of 14 amino acids. With 2 bases clipped from V and 8 bases from J, the junction kept 6 bases outside the gene matches. Germline V gene sequence: CDR1 MNHNY, CDR2 SVGAGI (reference sequence). In DNA form, the CDR3 reads TGTGCCAGCAGTTACGGTGGACAGGGGTCCGAAGCTTTCTTT. Translating it yields CASSYGGQGSEAFF.

The chain is built from TRBV7-3 and TRBJ2-5; 8 nucleotides line up with TRBD2. Germline CDR1 reads SGHTA; CDR2 reads FQGTGA. The CDR3 contains 14 residues. Trimming took 3 bases from V and 2 from J; bases not matched to a gene: 2. CDR3 region: CASSLTGGQETQYF. CDR3 sequence (DNA): TGTGCCAGCAGCTTGACGGGGGGGCAAGAGACCCAGTACTTC.

The CDR3: CASSLSGPTEQFF. In DNA, the CDR3 is TGCGCCAGCAGCTTGTCTGGCCCCACGGAGCAGTTCTTC. This chain connects TRBV5-1 to TRBJ2-1, with no clear D. This CDR3 has 13 residues. Germline CDR1 and CDR2: SGHRS and YFSETQ. The germline V and J ends were trimmed by 1 base and 10 bases, with 12 bases remaining between them.

The CDR3 region is CASSRVTDTQYF. The CDR3 DNA reads as TGTGCCAGCAGCAGGGTAACAGATACGCAGTATTTT. This chain joins TRBV6-6 and TRBJ2-3; tentative D call: TRBD1 (5 bases). CDR1 is MNHNY and CDR2 is SVGAGI in the germline V gene (reference sequence). V lost 6 bases and J lost 3, with 7 bases in between. The CDR3 runs to 12 residues.

The CDR3 coding sequence is TGTGCCAGCAGTGACTCGGGACAGGGGGCGAGGAACACCATATATTTT. It translates to CASSDSGQGARNTIYF. The chain employs TRBV2 and TRBJ1-3; TRBD1 matches 12 bases. CDR1 is SNHLY and CDR2 is FYNNEI in the germline V gene. The CDR3 contains 16 residues. With 3 bases clipped from V and 7 bases from J, the junction kept 7 bases outside the gene matches.